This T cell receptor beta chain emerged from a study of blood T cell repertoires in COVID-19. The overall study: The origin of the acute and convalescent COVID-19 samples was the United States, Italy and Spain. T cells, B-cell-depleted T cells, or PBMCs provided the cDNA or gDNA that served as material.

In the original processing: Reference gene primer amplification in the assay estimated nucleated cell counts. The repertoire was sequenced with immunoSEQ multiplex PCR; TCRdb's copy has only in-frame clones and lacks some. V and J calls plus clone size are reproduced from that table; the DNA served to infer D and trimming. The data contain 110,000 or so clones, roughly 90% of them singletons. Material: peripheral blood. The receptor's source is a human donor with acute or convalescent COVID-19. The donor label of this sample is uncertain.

The chain's CDR3 is CASSSRDRGGDTQYF. In nucleotides, the CDR3 is TGTGCCAGCAGCTCCCGGGACAGGGGAGGAGATACGCAGTATTTT. The J gene is TRBJ2-3, the V gene TRBV5-4; 10 positions agree with TRBD1. V lost 3 bases to trimming and J lost 5 bases; unmatched junction nucleotides: 6. From germline, CDR1 is SGHNT and CDR2 YYREEE (reference sequence). The CDR3 runs to 15 residues.